This T cell receptor (beta chain) was sequenced in a study of CD8 T cells in Susac syndrome. Per the germline V gene, CDR1 is SGHTA and CDR2 is FQGTGA. This CDR3 has 15 residues. V was trimmed by 5 bases and J by 2 bases, leaving 13 bases between them. CD8+ and CD4+ T cells circulating in blood were sequenced for TCR beta. CD8+ and CD4+ T cells were negatively isolated; TEMRA cells were FACS-enriched. Random hexamers were used to reverse transcribe roughly 0.5 to 1 ug of RNA. TCRdb fed the immunoSEQ multiplex PCR reads into MiXCR, producing one record per CDR3 protein. The sample has roughly 200,000 distinct CDR3 sequences, roughly 96% seen once; the top ten hold roughly 0.16%.

The sequencing input was CD8+ T cells from PBMCs. This TCR was recovered from a human donor with multiple sclerosis. The chain uses TRBV7-3 and TRBJ2-1, with D perhaps being TRBD1 or TRBD2 (6 bases each). CDR3: CASSQGGGTYNEQFF. DNA of the CDR3: TGTGCCAGCAGCCAAGGAGGGGGAACCTACAATGAGCAGTTCTTC.